This TCR beta chain was sequenced during a study of beta chain features in type 1 diabetes. Study-wide results and caveats: TCRB CDR3s were moderately but significantly shorter in Type 1 diabetes patients in all four CD4+ subsets. Cells that show high TCR expression could be over-represented by cDNA sequencing.

Of the isolated RNA, all was reverse transcribed, and so the sequenced material was expressed TCRB transcripts. Clones were read by immunoSEQ multiplex PCR, and TCRdb kept only the in-frame ones, dropping some. Among 130,000 or so clones, around 10% were seen once, and the ten largest hold over 0.6%. This clone was picked up a small number of times. Its antigen remains unknown. Looked up from germline, CDR1 is KGHSH and CDR2 is LQKENI. Trimming shortened V by 2 bases and J by 1 base, and 10 bases separated the two germline ends. The CDR3 is 15 amino acids. The sequence derives from a man between 25 and 39 years old with type 1 diabetes. The chain recombines TRBV18 with TRBJ2-3; D is perhaps TRBD2 (7 bases). The sample comprised central memory CD4+ T cells from blood. CDR3 residues: CASSPAGARTDTQYF. The CDR3 DNA sequence: TGTGCCAGCTCACCAGCGGGGGCCCGCACAGATACGCAGTATTTT.